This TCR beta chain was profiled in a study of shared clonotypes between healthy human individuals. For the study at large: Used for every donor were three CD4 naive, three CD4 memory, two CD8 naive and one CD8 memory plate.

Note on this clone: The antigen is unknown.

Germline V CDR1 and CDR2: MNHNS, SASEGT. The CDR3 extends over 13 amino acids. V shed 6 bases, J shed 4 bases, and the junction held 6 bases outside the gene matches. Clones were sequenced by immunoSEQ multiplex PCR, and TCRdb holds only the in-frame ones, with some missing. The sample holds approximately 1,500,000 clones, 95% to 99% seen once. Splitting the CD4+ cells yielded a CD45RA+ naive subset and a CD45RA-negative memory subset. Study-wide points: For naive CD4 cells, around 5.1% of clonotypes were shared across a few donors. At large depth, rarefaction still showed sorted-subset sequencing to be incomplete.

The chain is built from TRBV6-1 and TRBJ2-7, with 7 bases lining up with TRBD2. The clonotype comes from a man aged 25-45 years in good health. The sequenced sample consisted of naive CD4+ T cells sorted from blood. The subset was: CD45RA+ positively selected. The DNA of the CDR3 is TGTGCCAGCAGCCGGACTAGGGGTTACGAGCAGTACTTC. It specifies CASSRTRGYEQYF.